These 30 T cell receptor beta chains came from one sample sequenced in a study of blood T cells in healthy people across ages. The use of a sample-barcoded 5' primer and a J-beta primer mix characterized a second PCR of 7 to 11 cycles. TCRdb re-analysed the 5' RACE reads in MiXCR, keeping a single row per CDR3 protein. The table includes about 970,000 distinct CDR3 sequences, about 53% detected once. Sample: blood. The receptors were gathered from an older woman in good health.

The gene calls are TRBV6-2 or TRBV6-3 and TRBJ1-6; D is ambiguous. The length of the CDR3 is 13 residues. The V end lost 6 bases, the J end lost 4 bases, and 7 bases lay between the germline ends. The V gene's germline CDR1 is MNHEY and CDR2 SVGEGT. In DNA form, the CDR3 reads TGTGCCAGCAGACACGAGTATAATTCACCCCTCCACTTT. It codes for CASRHEYNSPLHF.

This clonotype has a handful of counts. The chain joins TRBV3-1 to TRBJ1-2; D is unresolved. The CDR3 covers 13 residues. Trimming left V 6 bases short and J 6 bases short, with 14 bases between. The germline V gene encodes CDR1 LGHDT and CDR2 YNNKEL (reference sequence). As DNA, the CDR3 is TGTGCCAGCAGGAGTACAGCAGGTGATGGCTACACCTTC. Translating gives CASRSTAGDGYTF.

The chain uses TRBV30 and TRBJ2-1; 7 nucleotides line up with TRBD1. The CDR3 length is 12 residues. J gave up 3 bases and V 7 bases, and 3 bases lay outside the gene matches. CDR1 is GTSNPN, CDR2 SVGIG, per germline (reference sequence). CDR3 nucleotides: TGTGCCTTGACAGGGTACTACAATGAGCAGTTCTTC. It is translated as CALTGYYNEQFF.

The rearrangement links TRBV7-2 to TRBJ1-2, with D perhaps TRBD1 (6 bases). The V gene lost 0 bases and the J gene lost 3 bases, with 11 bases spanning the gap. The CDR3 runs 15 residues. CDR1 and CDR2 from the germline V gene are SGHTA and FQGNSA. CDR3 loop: CASSLASGADYGYTF. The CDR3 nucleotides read TGTGCCAGCAGCTTAGCGTCGGGGGCAGACTATGGCTACACCTTC.

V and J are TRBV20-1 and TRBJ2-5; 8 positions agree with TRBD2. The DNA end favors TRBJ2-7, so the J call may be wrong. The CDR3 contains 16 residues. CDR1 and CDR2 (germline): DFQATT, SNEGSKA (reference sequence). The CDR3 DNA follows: TGCAGTGCTAGAGATGGCGGGGAGTTAGCGGGATACGAGCAGTACTTC. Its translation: CSARDGGELAGYEQYF.

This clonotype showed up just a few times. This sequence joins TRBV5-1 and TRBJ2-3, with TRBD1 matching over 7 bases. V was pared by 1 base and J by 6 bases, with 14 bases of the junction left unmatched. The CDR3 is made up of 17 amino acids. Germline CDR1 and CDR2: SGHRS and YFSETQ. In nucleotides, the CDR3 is TGCGCCAGCAGCTTGTCTATAGCAGGGGGAAGCGTTGATACGCAGTATTTT. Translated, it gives CASSLSIAGGSVDTQYF.

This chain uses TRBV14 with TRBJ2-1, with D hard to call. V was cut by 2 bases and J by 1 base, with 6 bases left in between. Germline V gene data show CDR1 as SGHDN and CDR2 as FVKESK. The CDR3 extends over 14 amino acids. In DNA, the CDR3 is TGTGCCAGCAGCCAATGGCAGTCCTACAATGAGCAGTTCTTC. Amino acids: CASSQWQSYNEQFF. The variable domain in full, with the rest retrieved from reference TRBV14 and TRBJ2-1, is EAGVTQFPSHSVIEKGQTVTLRCDPISGHDNLYWYRRVMGKEIKFLLHFVKESKQDESGMPNNRFLAERTGGTYSTLKVQPAELEDSGVYFCASSQWQSYNEQFFGPGTRLTVL.

The CDR3 spells CSARGGTSFVSEQFF. In DNA form, the CDR3 reads TGCAGTGCTAGAGGTGGGACTAGTTTTGTGAGTGAGCAGTTCTTC. The V call is TRBV20-1, the J call TRBJ2-1; TRBD2 matches at 8 bases. CDR1 DFQATT and CDR2 SNEGSKA come from the germline V gene (reference sequence). V gave up 1 base and J gave up 9 bases; unmatched junction bases: 11. The CDR3 loop spans 15 amino acids.

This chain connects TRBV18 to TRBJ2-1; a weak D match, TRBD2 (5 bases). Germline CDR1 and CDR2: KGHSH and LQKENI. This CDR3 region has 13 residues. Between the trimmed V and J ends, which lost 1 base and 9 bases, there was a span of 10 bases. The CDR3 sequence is CASSPRGDTEQFF. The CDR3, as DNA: TGTGCCAGCTCACCACGGGGAGACACTGAGCAGTTCTTC.

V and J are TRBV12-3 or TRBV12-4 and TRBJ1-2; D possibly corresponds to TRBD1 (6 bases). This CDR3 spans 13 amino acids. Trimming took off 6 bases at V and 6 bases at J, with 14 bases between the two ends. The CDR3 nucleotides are TGTGCCAGCAGAGTACAGGGAGATCATGGCTACACCTTC. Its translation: CASRVQGDHGYTF.

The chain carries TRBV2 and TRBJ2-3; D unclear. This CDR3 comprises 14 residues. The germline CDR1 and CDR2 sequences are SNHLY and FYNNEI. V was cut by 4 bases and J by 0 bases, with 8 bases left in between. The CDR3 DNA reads TGTGCCAGCAGTGCTCGGATTAGCACAGATACGCAGTATTTT. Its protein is CASSARISTDTQYF.

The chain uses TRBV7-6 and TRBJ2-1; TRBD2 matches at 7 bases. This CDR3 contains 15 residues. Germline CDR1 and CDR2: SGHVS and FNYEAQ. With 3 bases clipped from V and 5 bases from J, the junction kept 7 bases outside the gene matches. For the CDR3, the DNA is TGTGCCAGCAGCTTTAGTCGGGGGGAGAACAATGAGCAGTTCTTC. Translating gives CASSFSRGENNEQFF.

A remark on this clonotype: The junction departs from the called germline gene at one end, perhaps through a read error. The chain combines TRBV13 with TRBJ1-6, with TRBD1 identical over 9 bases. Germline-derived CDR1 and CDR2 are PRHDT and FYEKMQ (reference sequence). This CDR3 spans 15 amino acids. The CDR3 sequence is CASSVGDRVDSPLHF. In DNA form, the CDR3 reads TGTGCCAGCAGCGTAGGGGACAGGGTGGATTCACCCCTCCACTTT.

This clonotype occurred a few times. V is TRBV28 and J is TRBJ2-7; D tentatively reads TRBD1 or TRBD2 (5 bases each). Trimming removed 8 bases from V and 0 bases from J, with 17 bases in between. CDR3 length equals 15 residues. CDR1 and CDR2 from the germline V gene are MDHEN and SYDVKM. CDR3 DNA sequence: TGTGCCAGCGTCAACCGGGACCCGTTCTCCTACGAGCAGTACTTC. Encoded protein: CASVNRDPFSYEQYF.

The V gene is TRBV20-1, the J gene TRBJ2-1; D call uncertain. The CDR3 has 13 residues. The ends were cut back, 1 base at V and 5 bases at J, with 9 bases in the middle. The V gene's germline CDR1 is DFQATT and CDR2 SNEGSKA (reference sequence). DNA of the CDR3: TGCAGTGCTAGAGGACCCTCAAACAATGAGCAGTTCTTC. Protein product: CSARGPSNNEQFF.

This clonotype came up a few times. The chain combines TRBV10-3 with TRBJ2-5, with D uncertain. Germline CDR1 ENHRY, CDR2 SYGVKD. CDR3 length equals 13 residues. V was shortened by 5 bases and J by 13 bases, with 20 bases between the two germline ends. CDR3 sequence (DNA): TGTGCCATCAGTCCTAATCCAGACGTTGCTATGTACTTC. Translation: CAISPNPDVAMYF.

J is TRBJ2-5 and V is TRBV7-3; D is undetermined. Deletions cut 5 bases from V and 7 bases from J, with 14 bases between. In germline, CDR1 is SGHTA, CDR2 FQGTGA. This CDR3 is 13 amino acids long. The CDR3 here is CASSPVDVGTQYF. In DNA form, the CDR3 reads TGTGCCAGCAGCCCCGTCGACGTGGGGACCCAGTACTTC.

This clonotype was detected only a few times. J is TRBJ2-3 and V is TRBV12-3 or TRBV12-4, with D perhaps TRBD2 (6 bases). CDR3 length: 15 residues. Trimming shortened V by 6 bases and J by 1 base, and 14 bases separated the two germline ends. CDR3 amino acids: CASSSYGGGTDTQYF. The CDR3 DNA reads TGTGCCAGCAGCTCCTATGGCGGGGGCACAGATACGCAGTATTTT.

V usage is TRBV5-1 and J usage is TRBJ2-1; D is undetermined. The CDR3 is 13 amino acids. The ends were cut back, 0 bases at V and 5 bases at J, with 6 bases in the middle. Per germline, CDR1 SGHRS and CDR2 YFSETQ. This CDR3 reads CASSLVPDNEQFF. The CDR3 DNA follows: TGCGCCAGCAGCTTGGTACCGGACAATGAGCAGTTCTTC.

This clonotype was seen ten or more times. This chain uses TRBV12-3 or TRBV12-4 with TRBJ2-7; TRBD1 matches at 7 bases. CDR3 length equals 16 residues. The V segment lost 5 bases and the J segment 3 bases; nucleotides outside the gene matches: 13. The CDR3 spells CASSTGAGGRFYEQYF. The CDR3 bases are TGTGCCAGCAGTACAGGGGCCGGCGGAAGATTCTACGAGCAGTACTTC.

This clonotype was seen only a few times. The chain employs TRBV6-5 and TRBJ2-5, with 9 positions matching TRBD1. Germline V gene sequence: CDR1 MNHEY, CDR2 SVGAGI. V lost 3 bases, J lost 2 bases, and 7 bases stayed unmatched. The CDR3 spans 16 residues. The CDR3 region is CASSYSGQGWQETQYF. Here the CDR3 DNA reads TGTGCCAGCAGTTATTCCGGACAGGGGTGGCAAGAGACCCAGTACTTC.

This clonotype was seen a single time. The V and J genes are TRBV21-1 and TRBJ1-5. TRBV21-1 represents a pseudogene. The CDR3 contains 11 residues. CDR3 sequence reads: CARTADQPQHF. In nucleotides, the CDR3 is TGTGCCAGGACCGCCGATCAGCCCCAGCATTTT.

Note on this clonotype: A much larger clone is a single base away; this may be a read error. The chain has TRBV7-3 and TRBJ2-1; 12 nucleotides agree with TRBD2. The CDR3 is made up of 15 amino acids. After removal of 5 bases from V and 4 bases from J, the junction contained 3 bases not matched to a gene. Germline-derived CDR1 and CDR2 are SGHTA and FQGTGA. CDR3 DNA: TGTGCCAGCAGCCAGACTAGCGGGAGATACAATGAGCAGTTCTTC. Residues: CASSQTSGRYNEQFF.

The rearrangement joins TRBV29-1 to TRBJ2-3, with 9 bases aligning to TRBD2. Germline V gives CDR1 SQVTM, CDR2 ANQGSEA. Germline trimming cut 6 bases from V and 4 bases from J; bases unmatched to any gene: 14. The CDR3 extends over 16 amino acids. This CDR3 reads CSVFGGGGPSSDTQYF. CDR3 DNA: TGCAGCGTCTTTGGCGGGGGGGGCCCGAGTTCAGATACGCAGTATTTT.

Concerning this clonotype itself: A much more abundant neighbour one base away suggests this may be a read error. The CDR3 sequence is CASSPGTGADTGELFF. CDR3 coding DNA: TGTGCCAGCAGCCCGGGGACGGGGGCGGACACCGGGGAGCTGTTTTTT. The V call is TRBV5-6, the J call TRBJ2-2, with D perhaps TRBD1 or TRBD2 (6 bases each). Trimming took off 4 bases at V and 3 bases at J, with 16 bases between the two ends. Germline V gene data show CDR1 as SGHDT and CDR2 as YYEEEE. The CDR3 loop spans 16 amino acids. Full variable domain (rest looked up from reference TRBV5-6 and TRBJ2-2): DAGVTQSPTHLIKTRGQQVTLRCSPKSGHDTVSWYQQALGQGPQFIFQYYEEEERQRGNFPDRFSGHQFPNYSSELNVNALLLGDSALYLCASSPGTGADTGELFFGEGSRLTVL.

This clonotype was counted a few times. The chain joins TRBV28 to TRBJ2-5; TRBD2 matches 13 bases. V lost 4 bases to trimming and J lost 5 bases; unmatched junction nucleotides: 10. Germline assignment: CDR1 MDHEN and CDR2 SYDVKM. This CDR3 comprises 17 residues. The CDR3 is CASSSNLGTSGKETQYF. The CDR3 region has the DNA TGTGCCAGCAGTTCCAACCTAGGGACTAGCGGGAAGGAGACCCAGTACTTC. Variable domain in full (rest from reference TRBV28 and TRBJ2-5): DVKVTQSSRYLVKRTGEKVFLECVQDMDHENMFWYRQDPGLGLRLIYFSYDVKMKEKGDIPEGYSVSREKKERFSLILESASTNQTSMYLCASSSNLGTSGKETQYFGPGTRLLVL.

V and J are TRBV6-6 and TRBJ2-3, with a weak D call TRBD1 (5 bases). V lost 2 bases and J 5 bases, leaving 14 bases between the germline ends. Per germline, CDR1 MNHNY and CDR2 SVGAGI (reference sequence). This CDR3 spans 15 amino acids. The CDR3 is CASSYGAPKVDTQYF. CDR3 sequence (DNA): TGTGCCAGCAGTTACGGGGCACCCAAGGTAGATACGCAGTATTTT.

CDR3 residues: CASSTYRQGGTEAFF. Here the CDR3 DNA reads TGTGCCAGCAGTACATACAGACAGGGGGGAACTGAAGCTTTCTTT. This rearrangement joins TRBV27 to TRBJ1-1, with 9 nucleotides matching TRBD1. This CDR3 has 15 amino acids. The germline gives CDR1 MNHEY, CDR2 SMNVEV (reference sequence). Losses at the gene ends were 5 bases for V and 5 bases for J; bases not matched to a gene: 9.

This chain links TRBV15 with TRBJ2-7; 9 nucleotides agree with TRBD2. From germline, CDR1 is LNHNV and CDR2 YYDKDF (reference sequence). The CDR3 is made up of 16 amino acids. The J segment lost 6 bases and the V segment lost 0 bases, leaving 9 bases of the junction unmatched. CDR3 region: CATSRDAISGSTEQYF. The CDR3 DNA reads TGTGCCACCAGCAGAGATGCGATTAGCGGGAGCACCGAGCAGTACTTC.

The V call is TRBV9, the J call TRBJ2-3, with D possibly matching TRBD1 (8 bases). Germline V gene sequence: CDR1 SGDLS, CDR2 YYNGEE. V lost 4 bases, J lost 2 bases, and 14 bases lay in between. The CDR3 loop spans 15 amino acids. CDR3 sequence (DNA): TGTGCCAGCAGCTTTACAGGGGGGGACACAGATACGCAGTATTTT. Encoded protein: CASSFTGGDTDTQYF. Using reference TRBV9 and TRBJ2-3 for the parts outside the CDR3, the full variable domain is DSGVTQTPKHLITATGQRVTLRCSPRSGDLSVYWYQQSLDQGLQFLIQYYNGEERAKGNILERFSAQQFPDLHSELNLSSLELGDSALYFCASSFTGGDTDTQYFGPGTRLTVL.